Following are 5 T cell receptor beta chains from one sample sequenced in a study of T cell repertoires in cytomegalovirus infection. No antigen is known for these receptors. TCRdb analysed the reads with MiXCR anew, one entry per CDR3 protein. The table records around 430,000 distinct CDR3 sequences, approximately 42% of them present only once. Sequenced material: cultured PBMCs, taken from culture after CMV antigen stimulation. These receptors were collected from a human donor in good health (CMV status not recorded). Some clones in this sample may be carry-over from other donors' samples.

There are a few counts of this clonotype. The chain couples TRBV6-2 or TRBV6-3 to TRBJ2-5, with 11 bases identical to TRBD2. The CDR3 consists of 14 residues. Germline-derived CDR1 and CDR2 are MNHEY and SVGEGT. The V gene end was trimmed by 7 bases and the J gene end by 5 bases; junction bases not matched to a gene: 6. The CDR3 protein is CASTLAGGAETQYF. CDR3 in DNA: TGTGCCAGCACCTTAGCGGGAGGGGCGGAGACCCAGTACTTC.

This clonotype has just a few counts. The chain links TRBV7-2 to TRBJ2-5, with D unresolved. The V gene's germline CDR1 is SGHTA and CDR2 FQGNSA. The CDR3 contains 12 residues. Trimming left V 5 bases short and J 4 bases short, with 8 bases between. The CDR3 coding sequence is TGTGCCAGCAGCCCCACGGCAGAGACCCAGTACTTC. Translated: CASSPTAETQYF.

This clonotype was seen a few times. The chain uses TRBV9 and TRBJ1-6; D unclear. Trimming removed 3 bases from V and 7 bases from J, with 8 bases in between. The germline CDR1 and CDR2 sequences are SGDLS and YYNGEE. The CDR3 sequence is 13 residues long. This CDR3 reads CASSGNSNSPLHF. For the CDR3, the DNA is TGTGCCAGCAGCGGCAACAGCAATTCACCCCTCCACTTT.

The chain couples TRBV11-2 to TRBJ2-7; 9 nucleotides agree with TRBD2. V dropped 0 bases and J dropped 1; count of bases not matched to a gene: 10. The CDR3 length is 18 residues. CDR1 is SGHAT and CDR2 is FQNNGV in the germline V gene. CDR3 loop: CASSLDFFGTSPSYEQYF. CDR3 coding DNA: TGTGCCAGCAGCTTAGACTTCTTCGGGACTAGCCCGTCCTACGAGCAGTACTTC.

The CDR3 region is CASGTTSGRAVAQQFF. The CDR3 nucleotides are TGTGCCAGCGGTACGACTAGCGGGAGGGCCGTGGCACAGCAGTTCTTC. The chain uses TRBV7-4 and TRBJ2-1; TRBD2 agrees at 14 bases. The V segment lost 8 bases and the J segment 11 bases; nucleotides outside the gene matches: 14. CDR1 and CDR2 (germline): SGHVT, SQSDAQ. The CDR3 consists of 16 residues.